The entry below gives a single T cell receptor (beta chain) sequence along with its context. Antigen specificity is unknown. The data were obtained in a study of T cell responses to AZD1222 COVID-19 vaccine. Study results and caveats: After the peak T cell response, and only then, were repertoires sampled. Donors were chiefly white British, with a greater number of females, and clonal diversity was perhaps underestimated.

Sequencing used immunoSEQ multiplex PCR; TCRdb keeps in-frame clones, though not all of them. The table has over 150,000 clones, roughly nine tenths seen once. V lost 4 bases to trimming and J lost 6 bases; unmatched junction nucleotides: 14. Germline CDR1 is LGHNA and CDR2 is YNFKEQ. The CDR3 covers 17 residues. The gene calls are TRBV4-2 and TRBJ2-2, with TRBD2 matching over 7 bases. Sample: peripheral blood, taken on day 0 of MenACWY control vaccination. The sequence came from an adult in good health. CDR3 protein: CASSLLRAREMAGELFF. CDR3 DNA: TGTGCCAGCAGCCTCTTAAGGGCGCGGGAGATGGCCGGGGAGCTGTTTTTT.